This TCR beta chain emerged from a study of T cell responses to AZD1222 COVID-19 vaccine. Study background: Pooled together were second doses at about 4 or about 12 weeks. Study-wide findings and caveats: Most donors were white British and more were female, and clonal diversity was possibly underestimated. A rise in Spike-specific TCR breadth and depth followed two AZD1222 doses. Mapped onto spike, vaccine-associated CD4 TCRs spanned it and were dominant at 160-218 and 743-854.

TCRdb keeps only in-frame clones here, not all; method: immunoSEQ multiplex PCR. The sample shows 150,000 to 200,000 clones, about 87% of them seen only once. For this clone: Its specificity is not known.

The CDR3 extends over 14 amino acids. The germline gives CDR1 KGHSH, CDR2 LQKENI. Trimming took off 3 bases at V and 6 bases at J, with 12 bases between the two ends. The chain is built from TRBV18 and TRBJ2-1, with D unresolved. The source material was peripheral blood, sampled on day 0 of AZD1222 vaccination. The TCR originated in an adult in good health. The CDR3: CASSPPSSGNEQFF. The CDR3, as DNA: TGTGCCAGCTCACCCCCGAGCTCCGGCAATGAGCAGTTCTTC.